This TCR beta chain was observed in a study of long-term antiretroviral therapy in people with HIV. Study-wide findings and caveats: Clones expanded before ART dominated the repertoire at all time points. Repertoires in HIV (unlike those of controls) had narrower CDR3 length ranges.

Germline-derived CDR1 and CDR2 are SGHRS and YFSETQ. The CDR3 length is 14 residues. The V segment lost 4 bases and the J segment 6 bases; nucleotides outside the gene matches: 8. Participants who had HIV were, without exception, treated in the United States. As concerns this clone: Its antigen is not known.

The assay, immunoSEQ v3.0, was run at survey level. Sequenced by immunoSEQ multiplex PCR; TCRdb stores in-frame clones only, minus some. The data contain more than 15,000 clones, around 90% of them singletons. V is TRBV5-1 and J is TRBJ2-3, with TRBD2 identical over 7 bases. The source is a man aged 55 to 70 with HIV. Specimen: unsorted PBMCs, collected 0.3 years after starting antiretroviral therapy. CDR3 sequence (DNA): TGCGCCAGCAGCCCAGAGCGGGGCCCCGATACGCAGTATTTT. This sequence encodes CASSPERGPDTQYF. The full variable domain, in which reference TRBV5-1 and TRBJ2-3 provide the parts outside the CDR3, is KAGVTQTPRYLIKTRGQQVTLSCSPISGHRSVSWYQQTPGQGLQFLFEYFSETQRNKGNFPGRFSGRQFSNSRSEMNVSTLELGDSALYLCASSPERGPDTQYFGPGTRLTVL.